The clone carrying this TCR beta chain was recorded a few times. These data originate in a study of blood T cell repertoires in COVID-19. Study-level information: The United States, Italy and Spain supplied acute and convalescent COVID-19 samples.

Sequencing used immunoSEQ multiplex PCR; TCRdb keeps in-frame clones, though not all of them. The profile shows about 68,000 clones, 65% to 80% of them singletons. The V and J ends lost 6 bases and 4 bases respectively, with 16 bases between them. This CDR3 is 15 amino acids long. Germline lookup yields CDR1 GTSNPN and CDR2 SVGIG (reference sequence). What was sequenced was peripheral blood. The chain links TRBV30 to TRBJ1-6; possibly TRBD1 for D (6 bases). This TCR derives from a human donor in a cohort sampled during active COVID-19. The CDR3 here is CACPSGVSYNSPLHF. CDR3 sequence (DNA): TGTGCCTGCCCCTCAGGGGTTTCGTATAATTCACCCCTCCACTTT.